The rows below give T cell receptor beta chains drawn from one sample of a study of blood T cell repertoires in COVID-19. This table comes from immunoSEQ multiplex PCR, and its TCRdb copy is limited to in-frame clones, with some not included. The repertoire consists of around 81,000 clones, with roughly 86% occurring once and the leading ten covering 1.5% to 2.5%. Material: peripheral blood. The receptors stem from an older woman with acute or convalescent COVID-19. Both conserved end residues are part of each CDR3. Fields, in order: D gene, clone size, V gene, J gene, CDR3 DNA, CDR3 protein. A D gene is named only where the DNA matches it firmly. Some rows mark clone size as missing; the rest say once, few, many or name a class of expanded clone.

d_gene: -
abundance: -
v_gene: TRBV28
j_gene: TRBJ2-7
CDR3nt: TGTGCCAGCGTGGGGTCGGAAGGACTCTACGAGCAGTACTTC
CDR3aa: CASVGSEGLYEQYF

d_gene: -
abundance: -
v_gene: TRBV3-1/TRBV3-2
j_gene: TRBJ1-1
CDR3nt: TGTGCCAGCAGCCAAGAGGGCGGGGTTGGTTCGGTAGCTTTCTTT
CDR3aa: CASSQEGGVGSVAFF

d_gene: -
abundance: -
v_gene: TRBV5-4
j_gene: TRBJ2-1
CDR3nt: TGTGCCAGCAGCCCAGGGGTGGAGTACAATGAGCAGTTCTTC
CDR3aa: CASSPGVEYNEQFF

d_gene: TRBD1
abundance: -
v_gene: TRBV18
j_gene: TRBJ2-7
CDR3nt: TGTGCCAGCTCAGCATTCGAAGGTCGACAGGGACACGAGCAGTACTTC
CDR3aa: CASSAFEGRQGHEQYF

d_gene: -
abundance: -
v_gene: TRBV7-9
j_gene: TRBJ1-1
CDR3nt: TGTGCCAGCAGCTTTTCCTCGGGGAACACTGAAGCTTTCTTT
CDR3aa: CASSFSSGNTEAFF

d_gene: -
abundance: -
v_gene: TRBV21-1
j_gene: TRBJ2-3
CDR3nt: TGTGCCAGCAGACTAGCGGATACCTCTAGCACAGATACGCAGTATTTT
CDR3aa: CASRLADTSSTDTQYF

d_gene: -
abundance: -
v_gene: TRBV5-1
j_gene: TRBJ2-1
CDR3nt: TGCGCCAGCAGGCCCCGGGACTACAATGAGCAGTTCTTC
CDR3aa: CASRPRDYNEQFF

d_gene: -
abundance: -
v_gene: TRBV28
j_gene: TRBJ1-2
CDR3nt: TGTGCCAGCAGTTCCTTGACTTCGACAGCTAAGTATGGCTACACCTTC
CDR3aa: CASSSLTSTAKYGYTF

d_gene: TRBD2
abundance: -
v_gene: TRBV27
j_gene: TRBJ2-1
CDR3nt: TGTGCCAGCAGGGCGACTAGCGGCCTATGGGAGCAGTTCTTC
CDR3aa: CASRATSGLWEQFF

d_gene: TRBD2
abundance: -
v_gene: TRBV28
j_gene: TRBJ2-1
CDR3nt: TGTGCCAGCAGATCAGGACTAGCGGGAAGTGATGAGCAGTTCTTC
CDR3aa: CASRSGLAGSDEQFF

d_gene: -
abundance: -
v_gene: TRBV5-4
j_gene: TRBJ2-5
CDR3nt: TGTGCCAGCAGCTTGGAGTTACCCGGGGAGACCCAGTACTTC
CDR3aa: CASSLELPGETQYF

d_gene: -
abundance: -
v_gene: TRBV28
j_gene: TRBJ1-1
CDR3nt: TGTGCCAGCAGTAAACAAGGGGTGAGGTACACTGAAGCTTTCTTT
CDR3aa: CASSKQGVRYTEAFF

d_gene: TRBD1
abundance: -
v_gene: TRBV7-2
j_gene: TRBJ2-5
CDR3nt: TGTGCCAGCAGCTTAGAGCTGACAGGGGGACAAGTCACCCAGTACTTC
CDR3aa: CASSLELTGGQVTQYF

d_gene: TRBD2
abundance: once
v_gene: TRBV3-1/TRBV3-2
j_gene: TRBJ2-7
CDR3nt: TGTGCCAGCAGCGCCGGGGGGGCTTACGAGCAGTACTTC
CDR3aa: CASSAGGAYEQYF

d_gene: TRBD1
abundance: -
v_gene: TRBV18
j_gene: TRBJ2-4
CDR3nt: TGTGCCAGCTCACCACCCGGACAGGGCATGGGGAACATTCAGTACTTC
CDR3aa: CASSPPGQGMGNIQYF

d_gene: -
abundance: -
v_gene: TRBV4-3
j_gene: TRBJ1-3
CDR3nt: TGCGCCAGCAGCCAAGGACCGGGCTCTGGAAACACCATATATTTT
CDR3aa: CASSQGPGSGNTIYF

d_gene: TRBD2
abundance: -
v_gene: TRBV7-2
j_gene: TRBJ2-3
CDR3nt: TGTGCCAGCAGCTTAGAATGGACTAGCGGGCGGCCCGAATGG
CDR3aa: CASSLEWTSGRPEW

d_gene: -
abundance: -
v_gene: TRBV29-1
j_gene: TRBJ2-2
CDR3nt: TGCAGCGTGCGTATTATAAATTTCGCCGGGGAGCTGTTTTTT
CDR3aa: CSVRIINFAGELFF

d_gene: -
abundance: -
v_gene: TRBV7-8
j_gene: TRBJ2-2
CDR3nt: TGTGCCAGCAGCTTAGCCCCAGGGGGGTTCACCGGGGAGCTGTTTTTT
CDR3aa: CASSLAPGGFTGELFF

d_gene: TRBD1
abundance: -
v_gene: TRBV24-1
j_gene: TRBJ1-5
CDR3nt: TGTGCCACCAGCCCTGGGACAGCTTATAGCAATCAGCCCCAGCATTTT
CDR3aa: CATSPGTAYSNQPQHF

d_gene: TRBD2
abundance: -
v_gene: TRBV7-3
j_gene: TRBJ2-2
CDR3nt: TGTGCCAGCAGCTTAACGCCGGGACTAGCGGGAGTGGGGGCCGGGGAGCTGTTTTTT
CDR3aa: CASSLTPGLAGVGAGELFF

d_gene: TRBD1
abundance: -
v_gene: TRBV30
j_gene: TRBJ1-4
CDR3nt: TGTGCCTGGTTGCCGGGACAGGGTAATGAAAAACTGTTTTTT
CDR3aa: CAWLPGQGNEKLFF

d_gene: -
abundance: -
v_gene: TRBV6-1
j_gene: TRBJ1-2
CDR3nt: TGTGCCAGCAGTGAAGTACGGGGGGGCGACTATGGCTACACCTTC
CDR3aa: CASSEVRGGDYGYTF

d_gene: -
abundance: -
v_gene: TRBV19
j_gene: TRBJ1-1
CDR3nt: TGTGCCAGTAGTAACCCCGGGTCGAACACTGAAGCTTTCTTT
CDR3aa: CASSNPGSNTEAFF

d_gene: -
abundance: -
v_gene: TRBV7-2
j_gene: TRBJ2-3
CDR3nt: TGTGCCAGCAGCTTAGGAAGTGACTCCCTCGATACGCAGTATTTT
CDR3aa: CASSLGSDSLDTQYF

d_gene: TRBD2
abundance: -
v_gene: TRBV28
j_gene: TRBJ2-5
CDR3nt: TGTGCCAGCAGCCTACCCACTAGCGGGAAAGAGACCCAGTACTTC
CDR3aa: CASSLPTSGKETQYF

d_gene: -
abundance: -
v_gene: TRBV2
j_gene: TRBJ1-4
CDR3nt: TGTGCCAGCAGTGAGAGACCCCCTGGGAGTAATGAAAAACTGTTTTTT
CDR3aa: CASSERPPGSNEKLFF

d_gene: TRBD1
abundance: -
v_gene: TRBV12-3/TRBV12-4
j_gene: TRBJ2-2
CDR3nt: TGTGCCACGACGGGACAGATCACCGGGGAGCTGTTTTTT
CDR3aa: CATTGQITGELFF

d_gene: -
abundance: -
v_gene: TRBV6-6
j_gene: TRBJ2-2
CDR3nt: TGTGCCAGCAGTTACGCCTACGGGGGCACCGGGGAGCTGTTTTTT
CDR3aa: CASSYAYGGTGELFF

d_gene: TRBD2
abundance: -
v_gene: TRBV19
j_gene: TRBJ2-1
CDR3nt: TGTGCCAGTAGCGGGACTAGTAGTGGTCGTAATGAGCAGTTCTTC
CDR3aa: CASSGTSSGRNEQFF